This is a list of T cell receptor beta chains from one sample in a study of T cell repertoires in cytomegalovirus infection. TCRdb recomputed calls from the reads with MiXCR, one row per CDR3 protein. This table holds 300,000 or so distinct CDR3 sequences, around 9.6% found once. The source material was PBMCs. The origin of the receptors is a human donor in good health (CMV status not recorded). Some clones in this sample may be carry-over from other donors' samples. Each CDR3 is given without its conserved first and last residue. Each record gives: V gene, CDR3 protein.

TRBV2 ASSGRGGTNQPQH
TRBV7-9 ASSLALGYEQY
TRBV7-8 ASSLDTGTGQPQH
TRBV20-1 SARTGTGASGTQY
TRBV29-1 SVRNTGELF
TRBV7-2 ASSLVQEYEQY
TRBV5-1 ASSWLDTDTQY
TRBV29-1 SVVVGSSMNTEAF
TRBV10-3 AISGEVRTEAF
TRBV18 ASSPFGQGNQPQH
TRBV11-2 ASSLDRANGGYT
TRBV7-2 ASSSTGRNQPQH
TRBV2 ASSEAGASSSYEQY
TRBV29-1 SVESSNEQF
TRBV7-2 ASSLYRNGETQY
TRBV20-1 SATRWGLSGYT
TRBV29-1 SAGNRVRNTGELF
TRBV23-1 ASTESRDRVEGQF
TRBV2 ASRFFDRENSPLH
TRBV12-3/TRBV12-4 ASSLRDTYTEAF
TRBV29-1 SVAGAVTEAF
TRBV7-9 ASSSMAALYGYT
TRBV28 ASSLSEYGYT
TRBV5-1 ASSLVYAGMNTEAF
TRBV2 ASSEDRGLISGANVLT
TRBV7-9 ASSRSWTGPDTGELF
TRBV4-2 ASSQDLQGWGYT
TRBV29-1 SVGQTQETQY
TRBV6-6 ASSYFHFGPGQSTYNEQF
TRBV4-3 ASSPDRGRYNEQF
TRBV12-3/TRBV12-4 ASSRDRGTDTQY
TRBV29-1 SVEEGRANYGGYT
TRBV5-1 ASSDRLGRSSYNSPLH
TRBV10-3 AISDRLNTEAF
TRBV7-9 ASSFPGQGGTEAF
TRBV4-1 ASSQYRQGNSPLH
TRBV4-2 ASSRGELGTANTEAF
TRBV14 ASSQRVSGYT
TRBV28 ASSFSGAQTYNEQF
TRBV6-5 ASSYFEGYATGELF
TRBV20-1 SASSGGRKADTQY
TRBV12-3/TRBV12-4 ASRVEGQGAREQF
TRBV20-1 SARDIGAQSSQPQH
TRBV29-1 SVAEGGEAF
TRBV29-1 SVESGTGHQH
TRBV5-1 ASSLGDVSETQY
TRBV2 ASSKTSNEQF
TRBV20-1 SAKGAYGGNQPQH
TRBV29-1 SVAQDPYEQY
TRBV19 ASSQEPLGGYNEQF
TRBV4-1 ASSQERGRVSNQPQH
TRBV7-9 ASTLPRTDLRSSGANVLT